The 27 T cell receptor beta chains in this list originate from one sample, sequenced in a study of Graves' ophthalmopathy and Graves' hyperthyroidism. RNA transcripts provided the template for amplifying TCR beta CDR3 regions. The authors performed first-round RT-PCR with HTBI primers and then a second-round multiplex PCR. TCRdb re-called the multiplex PCR reads with MiXCR, one entry per CDR3 protein. The sample yields about 48,000 distinct CDR3 sequences, roughly 52% seen once. The sequencing input was peripheral blood. The receptors shown here come from an adult man with Graves' ophthalmopathy.

The rearrangement uses TRBV6-4 and TRBJ1-4; weak D call: TRBD1 (6 bases). The CDR3 is 12 amino acids. The V end lost 0 bases, the J end lost 10 bases, and 6 bases lay between the germline ends. Germline CDR1 MRHNA, CDR2 SNTAGT. The DNA of the CDR3 is TGTGCCAGCAGTGACTCGACAGGAAAACTGTTTTTT. Protein sequence: CASSDSTGKLFF.

By proportion, this clonotype is medium-sized (0.01 to 0.1%). The rearrangement joins TRBV7-8 to TRBJ2-1; D possibly corresponds to TRBD2 (7 bases). CDR3 length: 14 amino acids. V lost 6 bases, J lost 5 bases, and 14 bases lay in between. Germline lookup yields CDR1 SGHVS and CDR2 FQNEAQ. CDR3 sequence (DNA): TGTGCCAGCAGGAAAAGGGGGGGAAACAATGAGCAGTTCTTC. It codes for CASRKRGGNNEQFF.

Of note for this clonotype: Here the CDR3 omits its conserved ending phenylalanine or tryptophan, so a read error is the likely source. The DNA is omitted, as the CDR3 cannot be located on it reliably, and the CDR3 follows TCRdb's listing. V gene TRBV6-1 combines with J gene TRBJ2-7; the table's TRBD1 call for D was not verified on the DNA. Germline CDR1 is MNHNS and CDR2 is SASEGT. The CDR3 contains 14 residues when both ends are counted. The CDR3 sequence: CASSGGTGRYEQCC.

This clonotype was found many times. The chain links TRBV4-1 to TRBJ1-1; D is possibly TRBD1 (6 bases). Deletions cut 0 bases from V and 2 bases from J, with 19 bases between. There are 18 residues in the CDR3. Germline CDR1 reads MGHRA; CDR2 reads YSYEKL. The CDR3 region is CASSQDGVRGGPNTEAFF. In DNA, the CDR3 is TGCGCCAGCAGCCAAGATGGTGTGAGGGGGGGACCCAACACTGAAGCTTTCTTT.

The chain uses TRBV10-3 and TRBJ1-2, with TRBD1 matching over 12 bases. From germline, CDR1 is ENHRY and CDR2 SYGVKD. Losses at the gene ends were 4 bases for V and 7 bases for J; bases not matched to a gene: 10. The CDR3 runs 16 residues. CDR3 sequence: CAISVTPGQGARGYTF. The CDR3 bases are TGTGCCATCAGTGTCACGCCGGGACAGGGGGCGCGTGGCTACACCTTC.

The table lists this clonotype with many counts. The V call is TRBV5-1, the J call TRBJ2-4; D is ambiguous. This CDR3 has 14 amino acids. The germline V gene encodes CDR1 SGHRS and CDR2 YFSETQ. V was trimmed by 3 bases and J by 3 bases, leaving 10 bases between them. The CDR3 DNA reads as TGCGCCAGCAGCTACTCCGTAGGCAAAAACATTCAGTACTTC. It codes for CASSYSVGKNIQYF.

The rearrangement uses TRBV7-2 and TRBJ2-7, with 8 bases matching TRBD2. This CDR3 has 14 residues. The V gene end was trimmed by 7 bases and the J gene end by 1 base; junction bases not matched to a gene: 6. Germline loops: CDR1 SGHTA, CDR2 FQGNSA. The CDR3 sequence is CASTILAESYEQYF. Here the CDR3 DNA reads TGTGCCAGCACCATACTAGCGGAATCCTACGAGCAGTACTTC.

Ten or more counts support this clonotype. CDR3 nucleotide sequence: TGCGCCAGCAGCTGGGGAACAGATACGCAGTATTTT. This gives the protein CASSWGTDTQYF. The chain couples TRBV5-1 to TRBJ2-3; D gene unclear. The V end lost 3 bases, the J end lost 3 bases, and 5 bases lay between the germline ends. The length of the CDR3 is 12 residues. Germline CDR1 is SGHRS and CDR2 is YFSETQ.

This clonotype was seen many times. The chain links TRBV5-1 to TRBJ2-3, with 10 bases aligning to TRBD2. The CDR3 spans 15 residues. The germline V gene encodes CDR1 SGHRS and CDR2 YFSETQ. The junction had 6 bases not matched to a gene; V was cut back by 5 bases and J by 3 bases. The DNA of the CDR3 is TGCGCCAGCAGAAGCGGGGGGGCCTGGACAGATACGCAGTATTTT. This encodes CASRSGGAWTDTQYF.

This clonotype was seen at least ten times. The chain recombines TRBV4-1 with TRBJ2-7, with D possibly being TRBD2 (6 bases). Germline CDR1 MGHRA, CDR2 YSYEKL. The CDR3 consists of 13 residues. With 1 base removed from V and 6 bases from J, the gap between germline ends came to 10 bases. CDR3 amino acids: CASSQAVGGEQYF. Here the CDR3 DNA reads TGCGCCAGCAGCCAAGCCGTCGGGGGCGAGCAGTACTTC.

This clonotype was counted at least ten times. The chain uses TRBV5-1 and TRBJ2-5; 14 bases are shared with TRBD2. Losses at the gene ends were 0 bases for V and 5 bases for J; bases not matched to a gene: 6. The CDR3 loop spans 17 amino acids. Germline V gene data show CDR1 as SGHRS and CDR2 as YFSETQ. CDR3 nucleotides: TGCGCCAGCAGCTTGGCGGGACTAGCGGGAGCTGGGGAGACCCAGTACTTC. Protein product: CASSLAGLAGAGETQYF. Full variable domain (rest looked up from reference TRBV5-1 and TRBJ2-5): KAGVTQTPRYLIKTRGQQVTLSCSPISGHRSVSWYQQTPGQGLQFLFEYFSETQRNKGNFPGRFSGRQFSNSRSEMNVSTLELGDSALYLCASSLAGLAGAGETQYFGPGTRLLVL.

The chain has TRBV20-1 and TRBJ1-6; D not resolved. Per the germline V gene, CDR1 is DFQATT and CDR2 is SNEGSKA (reference sequence). This CDR3 region has 13 residues. This CDR3 reads CSAPHAYNSPLHF. For the CDR3, the DNA is TGCAGCGCTCCCCACGCCTATAATTCACCCCTCCACTTT.

A few counts support this clonotype. The chain is built from TRBV29-1 and TRBJ2-7, with TRBD2 identical over 10 bases. Per the germline V gene, CDR1 is SQVTM and CDR2 is ANQGSEA. The CDR3 is 13 amino acids. V dropped 5 bases and J dropped 1; count of bases not matched to a gene: 2. The CDR3 coding sequence is TGCAGCGTTTCTAGCGGGAGTTCCTACGAGCAGTACTTC. This translates into CSVSSGSSYEQYF.

The chain links TRBV7-9 to TRBJ2-2; 7 bases map to TRBD1. Germline CDR1 reads SEHNR; CDR2 reads FQNEAQ (reference sequence). With V trimmed by 2 bases and J by 2 bases, 5 bases remained unmatched. The CDR3 is 16 residues long. The DNA of the CDR3 is TGTGCCAGCAGCTTATTCGGACAGGTCAACACCGGGGAGCTGTTTTTT. This codes for CASSLFGQVNTGELFF.

The V and J genes are TRBV7-6 and TRBJ2-3; D unclear. Germline values: CDR1 SGHVS, CDR2 FNYEAQ. With 5 bases removed from V and 3 bases from J, the gap between germline ends came to 15 bases. The CDR3 is 15 residues long. CDR3 residues: CASSVGPEGTDTQYF. The CDR3 nucleotides read TGTGCCAGCAGCGTAGGGCCAGAAGGAACAGATACGCAGTATTTT.

This clonotype was found many times. J is TRBJ2-3 and V is TRBV7-9; D gene uncertain. The V end was cut by 4 bases, the J end by 0 bases, with 14 bases between. CDR1 is SEHNR, CDR2 FQNEAQ, per germline (reference sequence). The CDR3 is 16 amino acids. The CDR3 region is CASSSRRRFSTDTQYF. The CDR3 coding sequence is TGTGCCAGCAGCTCTCGCCGAAGATTTAGCACAGATACGCAGTATTTT.

This chain uses TRBV5-1 with TRBJ2-7, with D tentatively TRBD2 (5 bases). With 4 bases removed from V and 7 bases from J, the gap between germline ends came to 15 bases. This CDR3 spans 13 amino acids. CDR1 is SGHRS and CDR2 is YFSETQ in the germline V gene. CDR3 in DNA: TGCGCCAGCAGCCGGGTAACCGGGGATGAGCAGTACTTC. Amino acid sequence: CASSRVTGDEQYF. Full variable domain (remainder filled in from reference TRBV5-1 and TRBJ2-7): KAGVTQTPRYLIKTRGQQVTLSCSPISGHRSVSWYQQTPGQGLQFLFEYFSETQRNKGNFPGRFSGRQFSNSRSEMNVSTLELGDSALYLCASSRVTGDEQYFGPGTRLTVT.

The chain couples TRBV19 to TRBJ1-5; D gene unclear. Germline CDR1 is LNHDA and CDR2 is SQIVND (reference sequence). V lost 4 bases and J 8 bases, leaving 9 bases between the germline ends. The CDR3 totals 12 residues. CDR3 nucleotides: TGTGCCAGTAGTAACCAGGCGAAGCCCCAGCATTTT. Its protein is CASSNQAKPQHF.

The rearrangement uses TRBV19 and TRBJ2-7; 8 bases match TRBD1. V shed 11 bases, J shed 4 bases, and the junction held 13 bases outside the gene matches. In germline, CDR1 is LNHDA, CDR2 SQIVND (reference sequence). The CDR3 has 14 amino acids. The CDR3 coding sequence is TGTGCCTCCCAGGACAGGGTTGATACATACGAGCAGTACTTC. It codes for CASQDRVDTYEQYF.

The rearrangement links TRBV20-1 to TRBJ2-3, with no clear D. CDR3 size: 13 residues. V shed 4 bases and J shed 3 bases, with 11 bases lying between them. Germline V gene sequence: CDR1 DFQATT, CDR2 SNEGSKA (reference sequence). The DNA of the CDR3 is TGCAGTGCTAAATTGCCCCTAACAGATACGCAGTATTTT. Its translation: CSAKLPLTDTQYF.

The sample holds a few counts of this clonotype. This chain uses TRBV20-1 with TRBJ1-4, with D unclear. The CDR3 is 13 residues long. V lost 6 bases, J lost 3 bases, and 11 bases lay in between. CDR1 is DFQATT, CDR2 SNEGSKA, per germline (reference sequence). CDR3 nucleotides: TGCAGTGCCCGGGGAGGGCCTAATGAAAAACTGTTTTTT. It encodes CSARGGPNEKLFF.

This clonotype was seen many times. This may stem from a read error, because a much larger clone lies one nucleotide away. The V gene is TRBV5-8, the J gene TRBJ1-5, with D possibly TRBD1 on 5 matching bases. Germline V gene sequence: CDR1 SGHTS, CDR2 YDEGEE. The CDR3 has 14 residues. The V end lost 4 bases, the J end lost 5 bases, and 13 bases lay between the germline ends. The CDR3 region is CASSRETADQPQHF. Here the CDR3 DNA reads TGTGCCAGCAGCAGGGAGACAGCGGATCAGCCCCAGCATTTT.

CDR3 DNA: TGTGCCAGCAGCTTGGGACAGGGAAGGATTGCCGGGGAGCTGTTTTTT. Its protein product is CASSLGQGRIAGELFF. V and J are TRBV7-9 and TRBJ2-2, with 9 bases aligning to TRBD1. Germline V gene data show CDR1 as SEHNR and CDR2 as FQNEAQ (reference sequence). The CDR3 contains 16 residues. The junction had 8 bases not matched to a gene; V was cut back by 3 bases and J by 6 bases.

The rearrangement uses TRBV5-6 and TRBJ2-1; maybe TRBD1 (6 bases). CDR1 is SGHDT, CDR2 YYEEEE, per germline. V was cut by 4 bases and J by 5 bases, with 10 bases left in between. This CDR3 contains 13 residues. CDR3 nucleotide sequence: TGTGCCAGCAGCAAGGACAGAAACAATGAGCAGTTCTTC. Amino acid sequence: CASSKDRNNEQFF.

The chain uses TRBV20-1 and TRBJ2-3, with D tentatively TRBD2 (6 bases). Trimming pared 4 bases from V and 3 bases from J, leaving 26 bases between. The CDR3 has 18 amino acids. Germline CDR1 reads DFQATT; CDR2 reads SNEGSKA (reference sequence). CDR3 in amino acids: CSATTGTGGDGGTDTQYF. CDR3 DNA: TGCAGTGCTACCACCGGGACTGGTGGGGATGGAGGTACAGATACGCAGTATTTT.

This clonotype appeared a single time. One end of the junction is discordant with germline, which a read error may explain. V gene TRBV29-1 combines with J gene TRBJ1-5; D not resolved. CDR3 length: 17 residues. Germline CDR1 SQVTM, CDR2 ANQGSEA. The CDR3 here is CSVEDLVAPSSNQPQHF. The CDR3 DNA reads TGCAGCGTTGAAGATCTGGTAGCGCCATCTAGCAATCAGCCTCAGCACTTT.

This clonotype was counted many times. This sequence joins TRBV10-3 and TRBJ2-3; D is possibly TRBD2 (5 bases). V lost 2 bases and J lost 1, with 10 bases in between. Germline V gene lookup returns CDR1 ENHRY and CDR2 SYGVKD. The CDR3 length is 15 residues. The CDR3 sequence is CAISEGSGGTDTQYF. DNA of the CDR3: TGTGCCATCAGTGAGGGGTCCGGGGGCACAGATACGCAGTATTTT.